The TCR beta chain under discussion was sequenced for a study of T-cell memory formation after mild COVID-19. TCRdb called the 5' RACE reads again in MiXCR, with one record for every CDR3 protein. The sample holds about 290,000 distinct CDR3 sequences, more than 15% seen once. The CDR3 sequence is 14 residues long. Per germline, CDR1 KGHSH and CDR2 LQKENI. The V end was cut by 6 bases, the J end by 3 bases, with 15 bases between. The TCR sequence derives from a man between 18 and 29 years old who had mild COVID-19 (a few samples of this study predate the infection). Cell type and time point are not known. The sample comprised PBMCs or a T cell subset sorted from them (not recorded which). V usage is TRBV18 and J usage is TRBJ2-7; D tentatively reads TRBD1 or TRBD2 (5 bases each). The CDR3 bases are TGTGCCAGCTCCGGGACGGAGCGACACTACGAGCAGTACTTC. It encodes CASSGTERHYEQYF.